The entry below describes one T cell receptor (beta chain). Its target is not known. This sample stems from a study of high-grade serous ovarian cancer treatment subgroups. Regarding the study as a whole: The analyses considered CDR3 and ignored CDR1 and CDR2. TCR relatedness rose with neoantigen level and trended with mutation load.

Tumor samples were taken before definitive surgery or chemotherapy. The table came from immunoSEQ multiplex PCR; TCRdb's copy has only in-frame clones and leaves some out. The repertoire has some 3,000 clones, around 67% of them found once; the top ten carry 12%. Input material: tumor tissue. This TCR was recovered from a human donor with high-grade serous ovarian cancer.

CDR3 in DNA: TGCGCCAGCAGCTTGGGGGCAGGGGAAGGGAAAGCTTTCTTT. It codes for CASSLGAGEGKAFF. The chain links TRBV5-1 to TRBJ1-1, with a possible D match to TRBD1 (6 bases). This CDR3 comprises 14 residues. Germline CDR1 is SGHRS and CDR2 is YFSETQ. V was shortened by 0 bases and J by 9 bases, with 15 bases between the two germline ends.